Below, one T cell receptor (beta chain) is given with its context. The data are from a study of blood T cell repertoires in COVID-19. CDR1 and CDR2 from the germline V gene are LGHNA and YNFKEQ. Deletions cut 4 bases from V and 8 bases from J, with 14 bases between. The CDR3 consists of 13 residues. Per the authors' pipeline: Estimation of nucleated cell counts relied on the amplification of reference gene primers. Using immunoSEQ multiplex PCR, the repertoire was profiled, and TCRdb retains in-frame clones only, with some absent. From that table come the V and J calls and clone size; the DNA was used to work out D and trimming. The table has about 330,000 clones, about nine tenths seen once.

This chain links TRBV4-2 with TRBJ1-1; D possibly corresponds to TRBD1 (6 bases). The sequence was collected from a woman aged 18-29 years who had recovered from COVID-19. Sequencing was carried out using PBMCs or T cells enriched from blood (not recorded which). DNA for the CDR3: TGTGCCAGCAGCCCGACCCCCGACAGGGAAGCTTTCTTT. Protein: CASSPTPDREAFF.